A single sample gave rise to the 2 T cell receptor beta chains below, sequenced in a study of T cells in Graves' hyperthyroidism and ophthalmopathy. Template material for amplifying TCR beta CDR3 regions consisted of RNA transcripts. HTBI primers drove first-round RT-PCR of the TCR CDR3. TCRdb processed the multiplex PCR reads anew with MiXCR; each CDR3 protein has one entry. Seen here are around 420,000 distinct CDR3 sequences, approximately 14% observed once, and the top ten hold around 7.7%. Source material: blood. The source of these receptors is a woman aged 18-29 years with Graves' hyperthyroidism.

This clonotype was seen at least ten times. The chain uses TRBV24-1 and TRBJ2-7; TRBD2 matches 13 bases. From germline, CDR1 is KGHDR and CDR2 SFDVKD. The CDR3 covers 16 residues. The V and J ends lost 4 bases and 6 bases, in that order; junction bases with no gene match: 8. CDR3: CATSETSGGAGGEQYF. The CDR3 nucleotides read TGTGCCACCAGTGAAACTAGCGGGGGGGCCGGGGGCGAGCAGTACTTC.

This clonotype was picked up many times. The gene calls are TRBV27 and TRBJ2-7; 10 bases match TRBD2. The germline V gene has CDR1 MNHEY and CDR2 SMNVEV (reference sequence). V gave up 5 bases and J gave up 3 bases; unmatched junction bases: 7. This CDR3 has 15 amino acids. CDR3 nucleotide sequence: TGTGCCAGCAGTCCAATAGCGGGAGGAGGCTACGAGCAGTACTTC. This translates into CASSPIAGGGYEQYF.